This T cell receptor (beta chain) appears in the sequencing data of a study of response to subunit inactivated influenza vaccine. The CDR3 contains 15 residues. The J segment lost 6 bases and the V segment lost 5 bases, leaving 7 bases of the junction unmatched. TCRdb reprocessed the RT-PCR reads via MiXCR and lists one record per CDR3 protein. The data hold roughly 540,000 distinct CDR3 sequences, with around a quarter observed a single time. The same sample was also studied in work on T cells expressing NK-cell markers. From that study: Production of TCR beta cDNA relied on 5'RACE template switching with UMIs. CD3+CD56+NKG2C+, CD3+CD56+NKG2C- and CD3+CD56-NKG2C+ T cells, once sorted, supplied the TCR beta repertoires. Sequenced donors, eight in total, included seven who were HCMV-seropositive and one who was seronegative. What remained unclear was the HCMV specificity of expanded NKG2C+ T cell clones.

The sequence was obtained from a man aged 50 or older who received an inactivated influenza vaccine. The chain recombines TRBV12-3 or TRBV12-4 with TRBJ2-7; TRBD2 agrees at 13 bases. Source: CD4+ T cells sorted from PBMCs, taken approximately 12 days after vaccination. CDR3 in DNA: TGTGCCAGCAGTCCGGGACTAGCGGGAATCTTCGAGCAGTACTTC. This sequence encodes CASSPGLAGIFEQYF.